This TCR beta chain was sequenced for a study of cytomegalovirus exposure and HLA in healthy donors. About this clone itself: What it binds is unknown.

Study observations and caveats: Most subjects had HLA-A and HLA-B alleles reportedly predicted accurately by TCR beta sequences.

Germline CDR1 reads SGHAT; CDR2 reads FQNNGV. The CDR3 totals 17 residues. V was clipped by 6 bases and J by 2 bases, with 23 bases between them. 60 Vbeta and 13 Jbeta primers were used in PCR. Data came from immunoSEQ multiplex PCR; TCRdb stores just in-frame clones and leaves some out. The repertoire holds 150,000 to 200,000 clones, with around 80% as singletons. This rearrangement joins TRBV11-2 to TRBJ2-7, with D possibly matching TRBD1 (5 bases). This sequence originates from a woman aged 25 to 39 in good health and CMV-seronegative. The sample comprised PBMCs. The CDR3 region is CASSDISGRKSPYEQYF. In DNA, the CDR3 is TGTGCCAGCAGTGACATTTCAGGGCGAAAAAGTCCCTACGAGCAGTACTTC.